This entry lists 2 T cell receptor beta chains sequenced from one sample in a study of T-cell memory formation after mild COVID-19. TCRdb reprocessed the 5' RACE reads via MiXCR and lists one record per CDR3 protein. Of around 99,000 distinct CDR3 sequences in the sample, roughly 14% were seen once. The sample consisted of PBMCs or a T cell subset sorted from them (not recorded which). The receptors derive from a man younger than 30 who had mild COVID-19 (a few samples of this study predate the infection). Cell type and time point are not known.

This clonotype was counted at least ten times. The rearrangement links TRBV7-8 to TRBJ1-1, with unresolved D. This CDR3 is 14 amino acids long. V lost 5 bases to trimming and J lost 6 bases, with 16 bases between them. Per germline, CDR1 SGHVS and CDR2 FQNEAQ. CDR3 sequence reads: CASSQGPGLPEAFF. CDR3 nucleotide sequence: TGTGCCAGCAGCCAAGGGCCCGGGCTCCCTGAAGCTTTCTTT.

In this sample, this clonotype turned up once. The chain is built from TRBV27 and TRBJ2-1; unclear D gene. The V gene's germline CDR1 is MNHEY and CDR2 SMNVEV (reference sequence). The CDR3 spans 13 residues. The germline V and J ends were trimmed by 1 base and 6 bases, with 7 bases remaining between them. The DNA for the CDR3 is TGTGCCAGCAGTTTATTTGGCGGCAATGAGCAGTTCTTC. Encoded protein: CASSLFGGNEQFF.